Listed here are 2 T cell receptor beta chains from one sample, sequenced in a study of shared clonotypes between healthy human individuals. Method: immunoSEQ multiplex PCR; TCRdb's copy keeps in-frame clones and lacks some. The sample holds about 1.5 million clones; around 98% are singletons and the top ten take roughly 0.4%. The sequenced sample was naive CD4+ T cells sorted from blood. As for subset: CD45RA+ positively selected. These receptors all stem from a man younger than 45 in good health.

CDR3 coding DNA: TGTGCCACCAGCAGAGATCGTTGGGGGGCGAGGGAAAAACTGTTTTTT. This codes for CATSRDRWGAREKLFF. The chain combines TRBV15 with TRBJ1-4; tentatively, D is TRBD1 (6 bases). The CDR3 consists of 16 residues. In germline, CDR1 is LNHNV, CDR2 YYDKDF (reference sequence). V dropped 0 bases and J dropped 8 bases, with 16 bases sitting between them.

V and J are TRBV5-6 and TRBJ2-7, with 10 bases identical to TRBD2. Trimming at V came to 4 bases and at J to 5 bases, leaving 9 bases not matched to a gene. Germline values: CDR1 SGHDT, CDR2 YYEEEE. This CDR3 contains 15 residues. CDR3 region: CASSPSGRVFNEQYF. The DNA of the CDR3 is TGTGCCAGCAGCCCCAGCGGGAGGGTTTTCAACGAGCAGTACTTC.